This T cell receptor (beta chain) was captured by sequencing in a study of early T cells in non-severe SARS-CoV-2 infection. One entry per CDR3 protein, called by TCRdb with MiXCR from the 5' RACE reads. The repertoire consists of about 48,000 distinct CDR3 sequences, with approximately 9.4% occurring once and the leading ten covering roughly 8.3%. This clonotype was picked up many times. V lost 7 bases, J lost 0 bases, and 9 bases lay in between. Germline V gives CDR1 SQVTM, CDR2 ANQGSEA. The CDR3 totals 13 residues. This sequence originates from an adult who was a healthcare worker with PCR-confirmed SARS-CoV-2 infection or an uninfected control (not recorded which). The genes are TRBV29-1 and TRBJ2-2, with TRBD1 as a possible D gene (6 bases). The specimen was whole blood. CDR3: CSAGTTNTGELFF. CDR3 DNA: TGCAGCGCCGGGACAACGAACACCGGGGAGCTGTTTTTT.